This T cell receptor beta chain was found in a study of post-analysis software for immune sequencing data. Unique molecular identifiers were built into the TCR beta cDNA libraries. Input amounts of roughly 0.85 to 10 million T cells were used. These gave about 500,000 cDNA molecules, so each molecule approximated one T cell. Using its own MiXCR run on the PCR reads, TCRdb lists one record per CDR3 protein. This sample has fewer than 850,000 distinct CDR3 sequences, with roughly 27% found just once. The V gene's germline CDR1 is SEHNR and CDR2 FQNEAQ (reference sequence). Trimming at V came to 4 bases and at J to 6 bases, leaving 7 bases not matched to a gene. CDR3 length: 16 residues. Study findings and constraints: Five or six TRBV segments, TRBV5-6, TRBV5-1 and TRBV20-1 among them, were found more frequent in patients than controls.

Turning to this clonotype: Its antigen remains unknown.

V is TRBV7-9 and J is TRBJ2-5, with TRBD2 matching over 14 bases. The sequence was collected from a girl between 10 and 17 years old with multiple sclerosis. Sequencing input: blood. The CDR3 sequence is CASSSGTSGGRQTQYF. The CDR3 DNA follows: TGTGCCAGCAGCTCCGGGACTAGCGGGGGTAGGCAGACCCAGTACTTC.